This passage covers 30 T cell receptor beta chains from one sample sequenced in a study of T cells after yellow fever vaccination. One entry per CDR3 protein results from TCRdb running MiXCR on the 5' RACE reads. Of about 320,000 distinct CDR3 sequences listed, roughly 4.3% are singletons. Here the sequenced sample was PBMCs, taken 15 days after the yellow fever booster vaccination. The receptors shown here come from a man younger than 30 who received the YFV17D yellow fever vaccine.

This clonotype has just a few counts. The V gene is TRBV4-1, the J gene TRBJ1-6, with D unresolved. The CDR3 has 13 residues. Germline values: CDR1 MGHRA, CDR2 YSYEKL. V lost 1 base and J 12 bases, leaving 10 bases between the germline ends. The CDR3 DNA follows: TGCGCCAGCAGCCAAGCTGACCTTGGACCCCTCCACTTT. Protein sequence: CASSQADLGPLHF.

In this sample, this clonotype turned up a few times. V gene TRBV4-3 combines with J gene TRBJ2-3, with D hard to call. V was trimmed by 6 bases and J by 2 bases, leaving 12 bases between them. This CDR3 has 14 amino acids. Germline V gene data show CDR1 as LGHNA and CDR2 as YSLEER. The CDR3 DNA follows: TGCGCCAGCAGTCTACAGAGTTTCACAGATACGCAGTATTTT. Translated: CASSLQSFTDTQYF.

This clonotype was seen repeatedly, ten times or more. The chain employs TRBV18 and TRBJ2-5; D not certain. This CDR3 is 16 amino acids long. Germline CDR1 is KGHSH and CDR2 is LQKENI. Trimming removed 2 bases from V and 0 bases from J, with 13 bases in between. CDR3 amino acids: CASSPIRVRYQETQYF. In DNA form, the CDR3 reads TGTGCCAGCTCACCAATCCGGGTTCGGTACCAAGAGACCCAGTACTTC.

There are many counts of this clonotype. This chain uses TRBV20-1 with TRBJ2-1, with TRBD2 matching over 7 bases. The CDR3 contains 16 residues. Germline CDR1 and CDR2: DFQATT and SNEGSKA (reference sequence). V shed 1 base and J 3 bases; nucleotides not matched to a gene: 9. The CDR3 loop is CSARVMGGHDYNEQFF. CDR3 DNA sequence: TGCAGTGCTAGAGTAATGGGAGGGCATGACTACAATGAGCAGTTCTTC.

The gene calls are TRBV6-5 and TRBJ1-1; 9 bases are a match to TRBD1. CDR3 size: 14 residues. Per germline, CDR1 MNHEY and CDR2 SVGAGI. Trimming took 7 bases from V and 1 from J; bases not matched to a gene: 4. The CDR3 nucleotides read TGTGCCAGCACCTTGGACAGGGGGAACACTGAAGCTTTCTTT. As protein: CASTLDRGNTEAFF.

This clonotype has ten or more counts. The chain has TRBV6-5 and TRBJ2-3; D unclear. Germline assignment: CDR1 MNHEY and CDR2 SVGAGI. V was clipped by 7 bases and J by 1 base, with 9 bases between them. The CDR3 is 13 amino acids. The CDR3 reads CASIGWGTDTQYF. CDR3 coding DNA: TGTGCCAGCATCGGGTGGGGCACAGATACGCAGTATTTT.

V usage is TRBV14 and J usage is TRBJ2-6; D is possibly TRBD1 (6 bases). V was cut by 4 bases and J by 2 bases, with 15 bases left in between. The CDR3 spans 17 residues. The germline V gene has CDR1 SGHDN and CDR2 FVKESK. CDR3 sequence (DNA): TGTGCCAGCAGCCCAGAATGGGGGCGGGCTGGGGCCAACGTCCTGACTTTC. Translating gives CASSPEWGRAGANVLTF. Full variable domain (rest looked up from reference TRBV14 and TRBJ2-6): EAGVTQFPSHSVIEKGQTVTLRCDPISGHDNLYWYRRVMGKEIKFLLHFVKESKQDESGMPNNRFLAERTGGTYSTLKVQPAELEDSGVYFCASSPEWGRAGANVLTFGAGSRLTVL.

This clonotype was counted between two and nine times. The V call is TRBV23-1, the J call TRBJ2-6, with a tentative D call TRBD2 (6 bases). TRBV23-1 is sorted into the ORF group, with uncertain function. The CDR3 extends over 19 amino acids. Trimming shortened V by 0 bases and J by 1 base, and 16 bases separated the two germline ends. The CDR3 here is CASSQSIAGTGSGANVLTF. The CDR3, as DNA: TGCGCCAGCAGTCAATCTATCGCAGGGACTGGATCTGGGGCCAACGTCCTGACTTTC.

This clonotype was detected many times. CDR3 sequence (DNA): TGTGCCAGCAGTTCCCATTTTGCCCCTTACGAGCAGTACGTC. Amino acid sequence: CASSSHFAPYEQYV. This chain links TRBV7-9 with TRBJ2-7, with no clear D. Looked up from germline, CDR1 is SEHNR and CDR2 is FQNEAQ (reference sequence). Trimming stripped 6 bases from V and 4 bases from J, with 16 bases between. This CDR3 has 14 amino acids.

This clonotype came up many times. The chain is built from TRBV20-1 and TRBJ2-2, with D hard to call. CDR1 is DFQATT and CDR2 is SNEGSKA in the germline V gene (reference sequence). The CDR3 is made up of 13 amino acids. V gave up 5 bases and J gave up 0 bases, with 7 bases separating them. This chain's CDR3 is CSAGLANTGELFF. The CDR3 DNA reads TGCAGTGCTGGCCTCGCGAACACCGGGGAGCTGTTTTTT.

The sample holds many counts of this clonotype. The chain couples TRBV6-1 to TRBJ2-7; TRBD2 matches at 9 bases. Trimming removed 10 bases from V and 3 bases from J; junction bases left unmatched: 7. This CDR3 contains 13 residues. Germline lookup yields CDR1 MNHNS and CDR2 SASEGT. The CDR3 is CATNSGGFYEQYV. As DNA, the CDR3 is TGTGCCACCAACAGCGGGGGGTTCTACGAGCAGTACGTC.

This clonotype was picked up a small number of times. V and J are TRBV27 and TRBJ2-2; TRBD1 aligns across 11 bases. The CDR3 has 19 amino acids. The germline gives CDR1 MNHEY, CDR2 SMNVEV (reference sequence). The V segment lost 3 bases and the J segment 1 base; nucleotides outside the gene matches: 10. CDR3 protein: CASSFKPSGTGGNTGELFF. DNA for the CDR3: TGTGCCAGCAGTTTCAAACCTTCCGGGACAGGGGGGAACACCGGGGAGCTGTTTTTT.

There are a few counts of this clonotype. The chain has TRBV7-9 and TRBJ2-1; D ambiguous. The CDR3 covers 14 residues. The germline gives CDR1 SEHNR, CDR2 FQNEAQ (reference sequence). Trimming took off 3 bases at V and 1 base at J, with 7 bases between the two ends. CDR3 sequence: CASSFVQSYNEQFF. The CDR3 nucleotides read TGTGCCAGCAGCTTCGTCCAATCCTACAATGAGCAGTTCTTC. Supplemented by reference TRBV7-9 and TRBJ2-1, the full variable domain reads DTGVSQNPRHKITKRGQNVTFRCDPISEHNRLYWYRQTLGQGPEFLTYFQNEAQLEKSRLLSDRFSAERPKGSFSTLEIQRTEQGDSAMYLCASSFVQSYNEQFFGPGTRLTVL.

This clonotype was counted between two and nine times. The genes are TRBV2 and TRBJ1-5; TRBD1 is a possible D gene (5 bases). The CDR3 spans 13 residues. Germline V gene data show CDR1 as SNHLY and CDR2 as FYNNEI. Trimming took off 7 bases at V and 6 bases at J, with 13 bases between the two ends. The CDR3 loop is CASTGFGAQPQHF. The CDR3 coding sequence is TGTGCCAGCACCGGATTTGGGGCTCAGCCCCAGCATTTT. The variable domain in full, completed from reference TRBV2 and TRBJ1-5, reads EPEVTQTPSHQVTQMGQEVILRCVPISNHLYFYWYRQILGQKVEFLVSFYNNEISEKSEIFDDQFSVERPDGSNFTLKIRSTKLEDSAMYFCASTGFGAQPQHFGDGTRLSIL.

This clonotype has a count of ten or more. V usage is TRBV7-9 and J usage is TRBJ2-7; maybe TRBD1 (5 bases). V was cut by 1 base and J by 3 bases, with 13 bases left in between. The CDR3 has 15 amino acids. Per the germline V gene, CDR1 is SEHNR and CDR2 is FQNEAQ (reference sequence). As DNA, the CDR3 is TGTGCCAGCAGCTTAGACCTCGACAGTAGCTACGAGCAGTACTTC. Translated, it gives CASSLDLDSSYEQYF. Together with reference TRBV7-9 and TRBJ2-7, the CDR3 gives the full variable domain: DTGVSQNPRHKITKRGQNVTFRCDPISEHNRLYWYRQTLGQGPEFLTYFQNEAQLEKSRLLSDRFSAERPKGSFSTLEIQRTEQGDSAMYLCASSLDLDSSYEQYFGPGTRLTVT.

At least ten counts were recorded for this clonotype. V and J are TRBV27 and TRBJ2-2; TRBD2 matches at 12 bases. CDR3 length: 15 amino acids. V trimming: 4 bases; J trimming: 6 bases; junction bases outside the gene matches: 3. In germline, CDR1 is MNHEY, CDR2 SMNVEV (reference sequence). CDR3 sequence (DNA): TGTGCCAGCAGTTCCCCTAGCGGGGGGGCCGGGGAGCTGTTTTTT. It codes for CASSSPSGGAGELFF.

There are many counts of this clonotype. The V and J genes are TRBV7-9 and TRBJ1-5; no clear D gene. V shed 0 bases and J shed 9 bases, with 9 bases lying between them. CDR3 length: 13 amino acids. The germline V gene encodes CDR1 SEHNR and CDR2 FQNEAQ (reference sequence). The CDR3 loop reads CASSLALSAPQHF. The CDR3 DNA reads as TGTGCCAGCAGCTTAGCGCTTTCCGCGCCCCAGCATTTT.

This clonotype was seen a handful of times. This chain links TRBV7-9 with TRBJ1-3; no firm D call. The CDR3 covers 17 residues. Germline values: CDR1 SEHNR, CDR2 FQNEAQ (reference sequence). Between the trimmed V and J ends, which lost 3 bases and 0 bases, there was a span of 15 bases. CDR3 bases: TGTGCCAGCAGCTTCAACCCACGGGGAGCCTCTGGAAACACCATATATTTT. Translating it yields CASSFNPRGASGNTIYF.

This clonotype came up many times. This chain joins TRBV6-6 and TRBJ2-2; either TRBD1 or TRBD2 may fit D (5 bases each). V was shortened by 7 bases and J by 6 bases, with 39 bases between the two germline ends. From germline, CDR1 is MNHNY and CDR2 SVGAGI (reference sequence). This CDR3 has 22 amino acids. CDR3 coding DNA: TGTGCCAGCACCAACCCCCCGGGACGGCCGACAATCGGGATAAAAAGGGCCGGGGAGCTGTTTTTT. It codes for CASTNPPGRPTIGIKRAGELFF.

The chain links TRBV25-1 to TRBJ2-3; 9 bases are a match to TRBD2. Germline CDR1 and CDR2: MGHDK and SYGVNS. The CDR3 covers 15 residues. V gave up 6 bases and J gave up 6 bases; unmatched junction bases: 10. The CDR3 here is CASRERPSGADTQYF. The CDR3 nucleotides read TGTGCCAGCAGGGAACGCCCTAGCGGGGCGGATACGCAGTATTTT. The complete variable domain, with remaining parts taken from reference TRBV25-1 and TRBJ2-3, reads EADIYQTPRYLVIGTGKKITLECSQTMGHDKMYWYQQDPGMELHLIHYSYGVNSTEKGDLSSESTVSRIRTEHFPLTLESARPSHTSQYLCASRERPSGADTQYFGPGTRLTVL.

This rearrangement joins TRBV29-1 to TRBJ2-7; perhaps TRBD2 as D (7 bases). V shed 4 bases and J shed 7 bases, with 23 bases lying between them. Germline CDR1 SQVTM, CDR2 ANQGSEA. The length of the CDR3 is 15 residues. CDR3 loop: CSVGPPGGGPGEQYF. The CDR3 region has the DNA TGCAGCGTTGGGCCCCCCGGCGGGGGCCCTGGGGAGCAGTACTTC.

This clonotype showed up many times. J is TRBJ2-3 and V is TRBV6-6; 8 nucleotides match TRBD2. Trimming cost V 0 bases and J 6 bases; bases outside gene matches: 5. CDR1 MNHNY and CDR2 SVGAGI come from the germline V gene (reference sequence). This CDR3 region has 15 residues. The CDR3 loop reads CASSYSISGGDTQYF. CDR3 nucleotide sequence: TGTGCCAGCAGTTACTCGATCAGCGGGGGTGATACGCAGTATTTT.

J is TRBJ2-1 and V is TRBV20-1; TRBD2 matches 11 bases. The ends lost 5 bases at V and 6 bases at J; junction bases unmatched: 6. The CDR3 has 14 residues. Germline-derived CDR1 and CDR2 are DFQATT and SNEGSKA (reference sequence). CDR3 DNA sequence: TGCAGTGCTCGACAACTAGCGGGGGCCAATGAGCAGTTCTTC. Translating it yields CSARQLAGANEQFF.

In this sample, this clonotype turned up many times. This chain joins TRBV12-3 or TRBV12-4 and TRBJ2-2; 10 positions match TRBD1. The length of the CDR3 is 14 residues. Trimming took 2 bases from V and 9 from J; bases not matched to a gene: 3. The CDR3 reads CASSLRDRGRELFF. The CDR3, as DNA: TGTGCCAGCAGTTTAAGGGACAGGGGAAGGGAGCTGTTTTTT.

Many counts were recorded for this clonotype. This chain uses TRBV7-9 with TRBJ1-2, with D possibly TRBD1 on 5 matching bases. CDR1 SEHNR and CDR2 FQNEAQ come from the germline V gene (reference sequence). V lost 2 bases to trimming and J lost 6 bases, with 10 bases between them. The CDR3 loop spans 13 amino acids. In DNA, the CDR3 is TGTGCCAGCAGCTTATATCTGGGGGATGGCTACACCTTC. This encodes CASSLYLGDGYTF.

This clonotype was seen a few times. The rearrangement uses TRBV4-3 and TRBJ1-3; 8 bases match TRBD1. After removal of 3 bases from V and 2 bases from J, the junction contained 6 bases not matched to a gene. The V gene's germline CDR1 is LGHNA and CDR2 YSLEER. This CDR3 is built from 16 residues. This CDR3 reads CASSQRTGSAGNTIYF. The CDR3 DNA reads TGCGCCAGCAGCCAGAGGACAGGGTCCGCTGGAAACACCATATATTTT.

This clonotype has just a few counts. The chain recombines TRBV6-6 with TRBJ1-3; D might be TRBD1 (6 bases). This CDR3 is built from 15 residues. The germline gives CDR1 MNHNY, CDR2 SVGAGI (reference sequence). V shed 8 bases and J shed 3 bases, with 17 bases lying between them. For the CDR3, the DNA is TGTGCCAGCGACAACCTCCAGGGGAATGGAAACACCATATATTTT. Translating gives CASDNLQGNGNTIYF.

Many counts were recorded for this clonotype. The CDR3 nucleotides read TGTGCCAGCAGTTACGGGGTCTCCTACGAGCAGTACGTC. It encodes CASSYGVSYEQYV. The V and J genes are TRBV12-3 or TRBV12-4 and TRBJ2-7; tentatively, D is TRBD2 (5 bases). Trimming removed 4 bases at V and 0 bases at J, with 7 bases between. The CDR3 runs 13 residues.

This clonotype showed up many times. This chain links TRBV2 with TRBJ2-3; 8 bases line up with TRBD1. This CDR3 contains 16 residues. Germline V lookup: CDR1 SNHLY, CDR2 FYNNEI. V lost 7 bases to trimming and J lost 4 bases; unmatched junction nucleotides: 13. CDR3 loop: CASKFGTGGSPDTQYF. The CDR3, as DNA: TGTGCCAGCAAATTCGGCACAGGGGGGTCCCCAGATACGCAGTATTTT.

This clonotype was counted at least ten times. This chain joins TRBV6-5 and TRBJ2-7; 8 bases are a match to TRBD2. Germline loops: CDR1 MNHEY, CDR2 SVGAGI. The ends lost 10 bases at V and 0 bases at J; junction bases unmatched: 17. The CDR3 covers 17 residues. CDR3 nucleotides: TGTGCCACCCCTCCCCCGGCGGGGGGCCTTAGCTCCTACGAGCAGTACGTC. Residues: CATPPPAGGLSSYEQYV.